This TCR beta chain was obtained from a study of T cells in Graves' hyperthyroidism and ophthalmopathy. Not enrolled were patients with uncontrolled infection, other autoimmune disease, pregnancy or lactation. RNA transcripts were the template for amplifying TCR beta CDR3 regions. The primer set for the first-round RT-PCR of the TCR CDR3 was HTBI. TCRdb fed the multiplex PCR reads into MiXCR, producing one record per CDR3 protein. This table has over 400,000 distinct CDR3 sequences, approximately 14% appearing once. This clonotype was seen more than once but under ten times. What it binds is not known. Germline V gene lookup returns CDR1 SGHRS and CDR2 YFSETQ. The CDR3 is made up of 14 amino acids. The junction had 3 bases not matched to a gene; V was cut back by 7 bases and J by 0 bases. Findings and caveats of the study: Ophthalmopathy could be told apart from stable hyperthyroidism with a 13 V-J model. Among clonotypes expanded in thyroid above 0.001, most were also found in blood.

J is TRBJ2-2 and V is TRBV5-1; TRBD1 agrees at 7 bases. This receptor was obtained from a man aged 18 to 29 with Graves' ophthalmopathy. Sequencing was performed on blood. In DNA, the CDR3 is TGCGCCAGCCGGGACAGCCCGAACACCGGGGAGCTGTTTTTT. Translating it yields CASRDSPNTGELFF.